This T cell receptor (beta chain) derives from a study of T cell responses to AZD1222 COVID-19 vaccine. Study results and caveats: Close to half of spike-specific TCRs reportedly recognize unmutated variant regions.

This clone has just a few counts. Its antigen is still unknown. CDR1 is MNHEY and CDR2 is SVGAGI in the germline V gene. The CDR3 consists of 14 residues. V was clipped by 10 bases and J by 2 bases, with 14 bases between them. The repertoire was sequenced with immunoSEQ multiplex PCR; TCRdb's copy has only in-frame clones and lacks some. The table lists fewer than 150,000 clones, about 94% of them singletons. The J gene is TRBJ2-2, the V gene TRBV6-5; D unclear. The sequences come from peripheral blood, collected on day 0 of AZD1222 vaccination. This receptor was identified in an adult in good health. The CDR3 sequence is CATSLMRNTGELFF. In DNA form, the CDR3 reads TGTGCCACCTCCTTGATGAGAAACACCGGGGAGCTGTTTTTT.